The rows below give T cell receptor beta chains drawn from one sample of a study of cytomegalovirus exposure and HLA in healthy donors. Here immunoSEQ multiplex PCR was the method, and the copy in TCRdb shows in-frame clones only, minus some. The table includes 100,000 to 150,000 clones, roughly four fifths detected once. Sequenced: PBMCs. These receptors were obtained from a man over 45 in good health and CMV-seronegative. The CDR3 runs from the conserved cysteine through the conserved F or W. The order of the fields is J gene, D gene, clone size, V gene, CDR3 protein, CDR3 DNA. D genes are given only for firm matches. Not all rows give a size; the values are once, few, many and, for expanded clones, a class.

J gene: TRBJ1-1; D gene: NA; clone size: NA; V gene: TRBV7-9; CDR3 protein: CASSPNRGGQNTEAFF; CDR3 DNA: TGTGCCAGCAGCCCGAACCGGGGAGGGCAGAACACTGAAGCTTTCTTT
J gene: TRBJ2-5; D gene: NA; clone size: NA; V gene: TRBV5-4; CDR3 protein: CASSKDPEGQETQYF; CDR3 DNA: TGTGCCAGCAGCAAAGATCCGGAGGGCCAAGAGACCCAGTACTTC
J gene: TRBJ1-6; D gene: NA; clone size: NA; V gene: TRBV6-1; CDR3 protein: CASSELGLGNSPLHF; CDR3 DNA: TGTGCCAGCAGTGAACTGGGGCTTGGGAATTCACCCCTCCACTTT
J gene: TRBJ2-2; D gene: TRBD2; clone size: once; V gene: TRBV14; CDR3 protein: CASSLSLAGAGELFF; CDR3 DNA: TGTGCCAGCAGCCTAAGTTTAGCGGGGGCCGGGGAGCTGTTTTTT
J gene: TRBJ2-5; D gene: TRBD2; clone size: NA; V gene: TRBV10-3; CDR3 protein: CAISELAGGSQETQYF; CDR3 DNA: TGTGCCATCAGTGAACTAGCGGGGGGGAGCCAAGAGACCCAGTACTTC
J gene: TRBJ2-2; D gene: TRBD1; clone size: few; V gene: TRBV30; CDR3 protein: CAWSVGWTGHTGELFF; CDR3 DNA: TGTGCCTGGAGTGTAGGGTGGACAGGGCACACTGGGGAGCTGTTTTTT
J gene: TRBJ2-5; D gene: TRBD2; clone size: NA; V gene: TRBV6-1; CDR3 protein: CASRLGGSLIETQYF; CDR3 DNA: TGTGCCAGCAGATTGGGGGGGTCGTTAATCGAGACCCAGTACTTC
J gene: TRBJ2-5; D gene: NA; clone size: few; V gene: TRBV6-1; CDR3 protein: CAISEGGWGETQYF; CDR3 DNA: TGTGCCATCTCCGAGGGAGGATGGGGAGAGACCCAGTACTTC
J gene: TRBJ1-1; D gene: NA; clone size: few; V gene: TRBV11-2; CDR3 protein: CASSLVWGQRNTEAFF; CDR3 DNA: TGTGCCAGCAGCTTAGTGTGGGGGCAAAGGAACACTGAAGCTTTCTTT
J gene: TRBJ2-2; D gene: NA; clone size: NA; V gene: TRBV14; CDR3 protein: CASSQGVGELFF; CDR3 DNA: TGTGCCAGCAGCCAAGGAGTCGGGGAGCTGTTTTTT
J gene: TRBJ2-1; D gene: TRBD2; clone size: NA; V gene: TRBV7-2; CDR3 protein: CASSLALTSGYNEQFF; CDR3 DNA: TGTGCCAGCAGCTTAGCCTTGACTAGCGGCTACAATGAGCAGTTCTTC
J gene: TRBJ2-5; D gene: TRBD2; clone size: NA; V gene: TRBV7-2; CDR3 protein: CASSVRTSAETQYF; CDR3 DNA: TGTGCCAGCAGCGTGCGGACTAGCGCGGAGACCCAGTACTTC
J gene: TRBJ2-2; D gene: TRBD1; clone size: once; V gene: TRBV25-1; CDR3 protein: CASSETGENTGELFF; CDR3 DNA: TGTGCCAGCAGTGAGACAGGGGAGAACACCGGGGAGCTGTTTTTT
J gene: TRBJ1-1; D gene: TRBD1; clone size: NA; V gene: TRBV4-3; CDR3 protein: CASSQEGQANTEAFF; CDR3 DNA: TGCGCCAGCAGCCAAGAAGGACAGGCAAACACTGAAGCTTTCTTT
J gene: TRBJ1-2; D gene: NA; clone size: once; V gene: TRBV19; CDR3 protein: CASNIGQMYGYTF; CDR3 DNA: TGTGCCAGTAATATAGGGCAGATGTATGGCTACACCTTC
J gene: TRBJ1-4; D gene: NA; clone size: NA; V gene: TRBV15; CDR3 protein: CATSGAGELNEKLFF; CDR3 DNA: TGTGCCACCAGCGGGGCGGGGGAGCTTAATGAAAAACTGTTTTTT
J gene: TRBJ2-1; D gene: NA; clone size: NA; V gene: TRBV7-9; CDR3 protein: CASSLALGSYNEQFF; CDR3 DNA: TGTGCCAGCAGCTTAGCTCTCGGCTCCTACAATGAGCAGTTCTTC
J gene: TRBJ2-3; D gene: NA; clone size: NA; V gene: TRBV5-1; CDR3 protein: CASSRGGARSTDTQYF; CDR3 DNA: TGCGCCAGCAGCCGCGGAGGGGCGCGGAGCACAGATACGCAGTATTTT
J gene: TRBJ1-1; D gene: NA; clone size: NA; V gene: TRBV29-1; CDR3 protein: CSVDEGTVNTEAFF; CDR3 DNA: TGCAGCGTTGATGAGGGTACAGTGAACACTGAAGCTTTCTTT
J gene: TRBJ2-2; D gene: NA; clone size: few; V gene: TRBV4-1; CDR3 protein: CASSQDPVNTGELFF; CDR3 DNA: TGCGCCAGCAGCCAAGATCCAGTGAACACCGGGGAGCTGTTTTTT
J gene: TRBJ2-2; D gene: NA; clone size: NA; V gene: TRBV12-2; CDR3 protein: CASRAQGRGRSSGELFF; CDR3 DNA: TGTGCAAGTCGCGCTCAAGGGCGGGGGAGAAGTAGTGGGGAGCTGTTTTTT
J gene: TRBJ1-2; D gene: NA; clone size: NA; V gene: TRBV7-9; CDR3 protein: CSSSLTPGGRGYGYTF; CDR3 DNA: TGTTCCAGCAGCTTAACCCCGGGTGGCAGGGGCTATGGCTACACCTTC
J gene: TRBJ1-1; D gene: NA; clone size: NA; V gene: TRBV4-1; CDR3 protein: CASSQGNRNFAFF; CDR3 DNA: TGCGCCAGCAGCCAAGGCAACAGGAATTTTGCTTTCTTT
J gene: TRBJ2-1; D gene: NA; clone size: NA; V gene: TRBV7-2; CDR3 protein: CASSSGPGDEQFF; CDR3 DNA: TGTGCCAGCAGCTCCGGGCCGGGGGATGAGCAGTTCTTC
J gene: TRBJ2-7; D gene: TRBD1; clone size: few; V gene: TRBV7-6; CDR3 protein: CASSLRLGTVPYYEQYF; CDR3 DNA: TGTGCCAGCAGCTTGCGGCTTGGGACAGTTCCATACTACGAGCAGTACTTC
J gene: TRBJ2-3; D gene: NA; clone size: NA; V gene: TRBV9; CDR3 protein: CASGREGGTRTDTQYF; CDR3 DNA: TGTGCCAGCGGAAGGGAGGGGGGGACACGCACAGATACGCAGTATTTT
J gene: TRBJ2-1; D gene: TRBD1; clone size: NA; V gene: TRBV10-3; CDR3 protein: CAISEGGQSSYNEQFF; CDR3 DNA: TGTGCCATCAGTGAAGGGGGCCAGAGCTCCTACAATGAGCAGTTCTTC
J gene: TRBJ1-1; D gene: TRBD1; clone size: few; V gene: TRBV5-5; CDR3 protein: CASSLVGGADTEAFF; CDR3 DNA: TGTGCCAGCAGCTTGGTAGGGGGCGCCGACACTGAAGCTTTCTTT
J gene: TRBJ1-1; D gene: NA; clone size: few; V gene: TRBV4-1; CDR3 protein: CASSQDAMGPFF; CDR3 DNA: TGCGCCAGCAGCCAAGATGCTATGGGGCCTTTCTTT
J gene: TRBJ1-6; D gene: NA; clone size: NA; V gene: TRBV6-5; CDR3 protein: CASSPQRHSPLHF; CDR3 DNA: TGTGCCAGCAGCCCCCAGCGGCATTCACCCCTCCACTTT
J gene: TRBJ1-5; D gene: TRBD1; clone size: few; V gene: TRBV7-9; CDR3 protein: CASSLGGQKNQPQHF; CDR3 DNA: TGTGCCAGCAGCTTAGGGGGACAGAAGAATCAGCCCCAGCATTTT
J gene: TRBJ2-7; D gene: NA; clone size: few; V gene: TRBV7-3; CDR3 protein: CASSLGPTSYEQYF; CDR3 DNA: TGTGCCAGCAGCTTGGGGCCGACCTCCTACGAGCAGTACTTC
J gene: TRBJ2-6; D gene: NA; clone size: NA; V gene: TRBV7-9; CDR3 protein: CSSRGEKGTGANVLTF; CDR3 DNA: TGTTCCAGCAGAGGGGAAAAGGGTACTGGGGCCAACGTCCTGACTTTC
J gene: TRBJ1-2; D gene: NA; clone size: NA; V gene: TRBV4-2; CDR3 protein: CASSQEWAGGYGYTF; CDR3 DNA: TGTGCCAGCAGCCAAGAGTGGGCGGGCGGCTATGGCTACACCTTC
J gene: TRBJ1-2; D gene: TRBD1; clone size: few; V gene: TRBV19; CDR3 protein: CASSTGTGREDGYTF; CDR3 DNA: TGTGCCAGTAGTACAGGGACAGGCAGAGAAGATGGCTACACCTTC
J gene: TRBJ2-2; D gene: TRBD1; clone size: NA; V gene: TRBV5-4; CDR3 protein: CASSLEGTGNTGELFF; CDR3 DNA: TGTGCCAGCAGCTTAGAAGGGACAGGGAACACCGGGGAGCTGTTTTTT
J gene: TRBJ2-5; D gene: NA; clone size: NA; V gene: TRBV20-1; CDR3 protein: CSPLARETQYF; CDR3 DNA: TGCAGTCCGCTCGCGCGAGAGACCCAGTACTTC
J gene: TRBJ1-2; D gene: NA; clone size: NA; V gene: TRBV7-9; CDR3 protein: CASNLVNYGYTF; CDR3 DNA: TGTGCCAGCAACCTAGTTAACTATGGCTACACCTTC
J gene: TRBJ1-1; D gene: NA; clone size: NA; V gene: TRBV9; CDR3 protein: CASSVGRDTEAFF; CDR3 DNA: TGTGCCAGCAGCGTTGGGAGAGACACTGAAGCTTTCTTT
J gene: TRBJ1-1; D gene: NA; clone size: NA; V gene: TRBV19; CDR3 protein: CASSPGGRNLGMNTEAFF; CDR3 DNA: TGTGCCAGTAGTCCCGGGGGACGGAACCTTGGAATGAACACTGAAGCTTTCTTT
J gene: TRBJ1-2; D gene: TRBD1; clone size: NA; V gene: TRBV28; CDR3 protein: CASSAPDRGYGYTF; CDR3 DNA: TGTGCCAGCAGTGCCCCGGACAGGGGCTATGGCTACACCTTC
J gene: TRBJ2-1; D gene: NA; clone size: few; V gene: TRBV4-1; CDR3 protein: CASSPSPGGAGDEQFF; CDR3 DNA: TGCGCCAGCAGCCCCTCCCCCGGAGGGGCAGGCGATGAGCAGTTCTTC
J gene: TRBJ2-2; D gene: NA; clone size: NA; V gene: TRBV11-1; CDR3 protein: CASSPEDTGELFF; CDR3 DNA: TGTGCCAGCAGCCCAGAGGACACCGGGGAGCTGTTTTTT
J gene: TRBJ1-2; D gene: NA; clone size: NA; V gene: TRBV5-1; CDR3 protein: CASSLNSNYGYTF; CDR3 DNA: TGCGCCAGCAGCTTAAACTCGAACTATGGCTACACCTTC
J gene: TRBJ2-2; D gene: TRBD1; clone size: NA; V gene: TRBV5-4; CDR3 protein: CASSWDRGSGELFF; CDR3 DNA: TGTGCCAGCAGCTGGGACAGGGGGTCCGGGGAGCTGTTTTTT
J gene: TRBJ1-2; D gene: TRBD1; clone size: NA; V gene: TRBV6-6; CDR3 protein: CASSYFRTGEHGYTF; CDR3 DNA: TGTGCCAGCAGTTACTTTCGGACAGGGGAACATGGCTACACCTTC
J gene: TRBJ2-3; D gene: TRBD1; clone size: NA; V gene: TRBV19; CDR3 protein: CASSIPGGRTDTQYF; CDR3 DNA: TGTGCCAGTAGTATCCCAGGGGGCCGCACAGATACGCAGTATTTT
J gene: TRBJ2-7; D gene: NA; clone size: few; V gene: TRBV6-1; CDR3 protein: CASREGPATYEQYF; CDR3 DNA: TGTGCCAGCAGAGAAGGTCCAGCGACCTACGAGCAGTACTTC
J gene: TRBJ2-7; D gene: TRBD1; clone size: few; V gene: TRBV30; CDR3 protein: CAWRRGLSREQYF; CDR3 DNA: TGTGCCTGGAGAAGGGGGCTATCGAGAGAGCAGTACTTC
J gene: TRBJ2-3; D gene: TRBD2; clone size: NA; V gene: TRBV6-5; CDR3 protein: CASRAGLGTDTQYF; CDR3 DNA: TGTGCCAGCCGGGCGGGACTAGGCACAGATACGCAGTATTTT
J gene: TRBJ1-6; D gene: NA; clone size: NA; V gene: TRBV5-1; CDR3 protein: CASSLDRVENNSPLHF; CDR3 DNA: TGCGCCAGCAGCTTGGACAGGGTCGAAAATAATTCACCCCTCCACTTT
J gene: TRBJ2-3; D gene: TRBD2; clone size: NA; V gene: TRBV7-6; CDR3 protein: CASSFSGGVTDTQYF; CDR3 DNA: TGTGCCAGCAGCTTCAGCGGGGGGGTTACAGATACGCAGTATTTT
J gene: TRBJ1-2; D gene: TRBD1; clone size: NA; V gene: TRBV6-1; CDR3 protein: CASRTGGLRNYGYTF; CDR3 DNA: TGTGCCAGCCGTACAGGGGGCCTCCGTAACTATGGCTACACCTTC
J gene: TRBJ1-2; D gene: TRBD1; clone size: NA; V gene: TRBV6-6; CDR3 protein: CASRRDSDLYTF; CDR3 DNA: TGTGCCAGCAGGAGGGACAGCGATTTGTACACCTTC
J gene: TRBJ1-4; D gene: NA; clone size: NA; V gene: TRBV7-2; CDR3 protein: CASSPRPAATNEKLFF; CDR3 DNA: TGTGCCAGCAGCCCGAGGCCAGCCGCAACTAATGAAAAACTGTTTTTT
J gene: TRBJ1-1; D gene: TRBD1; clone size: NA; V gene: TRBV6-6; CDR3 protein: CASSPNLGQLNTEAFF; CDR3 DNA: TGTGCCAGCAGTCCAAACTTGGGACAGTTGAACACTGAAGCTTTCTTT
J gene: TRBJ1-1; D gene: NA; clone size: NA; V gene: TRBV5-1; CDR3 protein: CASSLGGQDEAFF; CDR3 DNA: TGCGCCAGCAGCTTGGGGGGACAAGATGAAGCTTTCTTT
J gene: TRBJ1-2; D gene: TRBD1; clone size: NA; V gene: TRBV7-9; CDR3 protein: CASSAVDRGRTNYGYTF; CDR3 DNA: TGTGCCAGCAGCGCTGTTGACAGGGGTCGGACTAACTATGGCTACACCTTC
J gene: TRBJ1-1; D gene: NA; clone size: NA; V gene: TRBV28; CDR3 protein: CASKQGRTEAFF; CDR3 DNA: TGTGCCAGCAAACAGGGTCGGACTGAAGCTTTCTTT